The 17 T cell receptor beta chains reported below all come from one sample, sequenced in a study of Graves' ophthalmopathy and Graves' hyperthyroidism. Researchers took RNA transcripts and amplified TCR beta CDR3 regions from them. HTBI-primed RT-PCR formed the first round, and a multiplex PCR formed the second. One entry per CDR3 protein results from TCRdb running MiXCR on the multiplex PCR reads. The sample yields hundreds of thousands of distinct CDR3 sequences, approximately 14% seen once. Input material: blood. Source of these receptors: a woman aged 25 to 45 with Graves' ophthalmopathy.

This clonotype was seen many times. In DNA form, the CDR3 reads TGCAGTGCTAAGGACCTCCGACGGTACGAGCAGTACTTC. It specifies CSAKDLRRYEQYF. V usage is TRBV20-1 and J usage is TRBJ2-7, with D unclear. V shed 4 bases and J shed 4 bases, with 14 bases lying between them. The germline V gene has CDR1 DFQATT and CDR2 SNEGSKA (reference sequence). The CDR3 sequence is 13 residues long.

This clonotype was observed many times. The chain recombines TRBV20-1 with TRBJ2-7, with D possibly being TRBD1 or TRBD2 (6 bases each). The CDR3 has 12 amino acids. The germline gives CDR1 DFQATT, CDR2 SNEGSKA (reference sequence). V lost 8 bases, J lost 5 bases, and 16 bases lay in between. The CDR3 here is CSTLGAGNEQYF. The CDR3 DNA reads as TGCAGTACCTTGGGGGCGGGGAACGAGCAGTACTTC.

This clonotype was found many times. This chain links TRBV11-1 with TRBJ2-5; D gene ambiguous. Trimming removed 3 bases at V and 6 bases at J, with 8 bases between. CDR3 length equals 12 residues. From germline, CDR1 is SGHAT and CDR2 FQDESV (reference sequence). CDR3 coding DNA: TGTGCCAGCAGCTTCGCCTTGAAGACCCAGTACTTC. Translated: CASSFALKTQYF. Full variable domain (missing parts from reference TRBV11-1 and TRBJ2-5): EAEVAQSPRYKITEKSQAVAFWCDPISGHATLYWYRQILGQGPELLVQFQDESVVDDSQLPKDRFSAERLKGVDSTLKIQPAELGDSAMYLCASSFALKTQYFGPGTRLLVL.

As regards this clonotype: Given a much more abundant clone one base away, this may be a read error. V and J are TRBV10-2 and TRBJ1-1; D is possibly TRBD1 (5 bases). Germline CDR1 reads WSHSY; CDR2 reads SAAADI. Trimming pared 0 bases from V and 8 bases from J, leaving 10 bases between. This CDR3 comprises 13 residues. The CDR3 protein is CASSESPDREAFF. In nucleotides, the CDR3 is TGCGCCAGCAGTGAGTCTCCCGACAGAGAAGCTTTCTTT.

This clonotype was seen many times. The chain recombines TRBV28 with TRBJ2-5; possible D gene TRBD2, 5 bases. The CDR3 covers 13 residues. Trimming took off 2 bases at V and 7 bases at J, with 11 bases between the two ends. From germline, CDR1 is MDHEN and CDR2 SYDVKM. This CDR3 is CASSLQAGGTQYF. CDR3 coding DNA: TGTGCCAGCAGTTTACAGGCAGGAGGGACCCAGTACTTC. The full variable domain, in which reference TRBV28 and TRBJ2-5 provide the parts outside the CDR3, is DVKVTQSSRYLVKRTGEKVFLECVQDMDHENMFWYRQDPGLGLRLIYFSYDVKMKEKGDIPEGYSVSREKKERFSLILESASTNQTSMYLCASSLQAGGTQYFGPGTRLLVL.

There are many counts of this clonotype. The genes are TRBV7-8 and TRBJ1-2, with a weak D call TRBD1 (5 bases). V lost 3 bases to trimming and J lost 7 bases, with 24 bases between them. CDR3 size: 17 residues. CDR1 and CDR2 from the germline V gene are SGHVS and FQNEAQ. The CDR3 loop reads CASSFLRGDRGGFGYTF. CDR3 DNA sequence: TGTGCCAGCAGCTTTCTCCGCGGCGACAGAGGCGGTTTTGGCTACACCTTC.

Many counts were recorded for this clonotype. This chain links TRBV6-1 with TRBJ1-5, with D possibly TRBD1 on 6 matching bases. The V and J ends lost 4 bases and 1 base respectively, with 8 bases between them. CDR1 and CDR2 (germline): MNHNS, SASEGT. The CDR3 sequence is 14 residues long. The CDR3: CASSAQGSNQPQHF. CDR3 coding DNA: TGTGCCAGCAGTGCCCAGGGGAGCAATCAGCCCCAGCATTTT.

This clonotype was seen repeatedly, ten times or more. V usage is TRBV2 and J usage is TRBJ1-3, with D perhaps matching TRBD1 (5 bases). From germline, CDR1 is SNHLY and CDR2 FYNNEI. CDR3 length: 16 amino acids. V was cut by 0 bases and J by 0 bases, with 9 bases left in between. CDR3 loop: CASSEADTYSGNTIYF. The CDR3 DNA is TGTGCCAGCAGTGAAGCGGACACATACTCTGGAAACACCATATATTTT.

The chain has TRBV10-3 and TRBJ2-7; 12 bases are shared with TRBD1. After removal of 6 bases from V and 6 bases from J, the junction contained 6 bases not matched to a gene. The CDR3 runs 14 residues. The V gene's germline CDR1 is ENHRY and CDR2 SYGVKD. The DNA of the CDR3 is TGTGCCATCAGCATGGGACAGGGGGCTAGCGAGCAGTACTTC. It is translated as CAISMGQGASEQYF.

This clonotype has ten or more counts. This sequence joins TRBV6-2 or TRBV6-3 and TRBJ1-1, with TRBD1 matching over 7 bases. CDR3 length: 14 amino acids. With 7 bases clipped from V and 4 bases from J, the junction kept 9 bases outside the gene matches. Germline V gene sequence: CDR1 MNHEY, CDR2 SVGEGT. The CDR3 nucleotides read TGTGCCAGCACCCTGACAGGGCCAAGCACTGAAGCTTTCTTT. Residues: CASTLTGPSTEAFF.

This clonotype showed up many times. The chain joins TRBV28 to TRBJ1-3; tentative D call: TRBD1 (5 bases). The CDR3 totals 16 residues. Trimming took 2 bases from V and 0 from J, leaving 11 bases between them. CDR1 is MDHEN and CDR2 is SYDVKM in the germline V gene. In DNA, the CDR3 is TGTGCCAGCAGTTTACGGGGACTGGCCTCTGGAAACACCATATATTTT. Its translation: CASSLRGLASGNTIYF.

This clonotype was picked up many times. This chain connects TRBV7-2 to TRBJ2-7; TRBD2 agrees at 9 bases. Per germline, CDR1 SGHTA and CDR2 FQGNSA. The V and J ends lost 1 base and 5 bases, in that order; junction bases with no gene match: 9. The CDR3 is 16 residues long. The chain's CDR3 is CASSLGWREGLNEQYF. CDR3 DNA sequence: TGTGCCAGCAGCTTAGGTTGGCGGGAGGGCCTGAACGAGCAGTACTTC.

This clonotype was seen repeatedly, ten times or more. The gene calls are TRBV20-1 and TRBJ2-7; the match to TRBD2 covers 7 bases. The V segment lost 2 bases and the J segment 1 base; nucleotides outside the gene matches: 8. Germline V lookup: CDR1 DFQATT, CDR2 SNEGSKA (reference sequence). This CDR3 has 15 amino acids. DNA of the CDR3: TGCAGTGCTAGATTTGTCGGGAGGAGTTCCTACGAGCAGTACTTC. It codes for CSARFVGRSSYEQYF.

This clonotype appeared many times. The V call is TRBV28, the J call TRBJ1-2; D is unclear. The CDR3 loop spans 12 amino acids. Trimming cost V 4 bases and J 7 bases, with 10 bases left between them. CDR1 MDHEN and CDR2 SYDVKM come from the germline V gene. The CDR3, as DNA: TGTGCCAGCAGTTCCCGGGCGGGTGGCTACACCTTC. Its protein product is CASSSRAGGYTF.

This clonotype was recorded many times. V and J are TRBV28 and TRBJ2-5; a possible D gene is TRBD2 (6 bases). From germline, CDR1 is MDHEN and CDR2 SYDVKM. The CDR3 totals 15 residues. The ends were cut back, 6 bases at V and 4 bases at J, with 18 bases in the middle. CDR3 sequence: CASRRDPSQRETQYF. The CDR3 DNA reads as TGTGCCAGCAGGCGGGACCCCAGCCAGCGAGAGACCCAGTACTTC.

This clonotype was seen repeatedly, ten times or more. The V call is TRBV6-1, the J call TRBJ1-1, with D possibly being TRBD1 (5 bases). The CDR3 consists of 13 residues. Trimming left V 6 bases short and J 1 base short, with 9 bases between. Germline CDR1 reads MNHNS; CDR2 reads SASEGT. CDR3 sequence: CASRRQWNTEAFF. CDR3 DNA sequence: TGTGCCAGCAGGAGACAGTGGAACACTGAAGCTTTCTTT.

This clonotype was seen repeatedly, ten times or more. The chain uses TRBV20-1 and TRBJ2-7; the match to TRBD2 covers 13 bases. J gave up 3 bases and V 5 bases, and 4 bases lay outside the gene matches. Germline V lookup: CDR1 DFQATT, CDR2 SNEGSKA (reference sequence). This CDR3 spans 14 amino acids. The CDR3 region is CSAPGLAGHYEQYF. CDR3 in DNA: TGCAGTGCTCCGGGACTAGCGGGGCACTACGAGCAGTACTTC.